This T cell receptor (beta chain) is drawn from a study of blood T cell repertoires in COVID-19. Study-wide context: The United States, Italy and Spain supplied acute and convalescent COVID-19 samples. T cells, B-cell-depleted T cells, or PBMCs provided the cDNA or gDNA that served as material.

Germline CDR1 is LNHDA and CDR2 is SQIVND (reference sequence). V was clipped by 4 bases and J by 2 bases; unmatched bases: 2. The CDR3 extends over 14 amino acids. Here immunoSEQ multiplex PCR was the method, and the copy in TCRdb shows in-frame clones only, minus some. This sample has roughly 190,000 clones; around 84% occur once, and the top ten carry over 13%. This clonotype was sampled from a man under 40 with active or convalescent COVID-19. The chain has TRBV19 and TRBJ1-3, with 7 positions matching TRBD1. What was sequenced was peripheral blood. The CDR3 region has the DNA TGTGCCAGTAGTAGGGACAGCACTGGAAACACCATATATTTT. Translating it yields CASSRDSTGNTIYF.